This T cell receptor (beta chain) is from a study of blood T cell repertoires in COVID-19. In the study overall: Samples representing acute and convalescent COVID-19 were sourced from the United States, Italy and Spain.

Trimming took 5 bases from V and 2 from J, leaving 9 bases between them. Germline-derived CDR1 and CDR2 are MNHNY and SVGAGI (reference sequence). CDR3 length: 13 residues. Method: immunoSEQ multiplex PCR; TCRdb's copy keeps in-frame clones and lacks some. The sample shows roughly 180,000 clones, roughly 86% of them seen only once. Specimen: peripheral blood. The chain links TRBV6-6 to TRBJ2-5; D is perhaps TRBD1 (6 bases). This sequence originates from a man aged 35 to 55 who had recovered from COVID-19. CDR3 region: CASSEDSQETQYF. In nucleotides, the CDR3 is TGTGCCAGCAGTGAGGACAGTCAAGAGACCCAGTACTTC.